This TCR beta chain was documented in a study of cytomegalovirus exposure and HLA in healthy donors. Notes on the study in general: In an earlier analysis, in 587 donors, most V segments appeared productive either ~87% or ~30% of the time.

Donors in the study were healthy people who gave bone marrow. 60 Vbeta and 13 Jbeta primers were used in PCR. The repertoire was sequenced with immunoSEQ multiplex PCR; TCRdb's copy has only in-frame clones and lacks some. The sample includes 200,000 to 250,000 clones, about 77% of them seen just once. This CDR3 is built from 14 residues. Germline lookup yields CDR1 SGHRS and CDR2 YFSETQ. The ends were cut back, 0 bases at V and 7 bases at J, with 11 bases in the middle. On this clone itself: Its antigen is still unknown.

V usage is TRBV5-1 and J usage is TRBJ1-5; TRBD1 is a possible D gene (6 bases). The TCR sequence derives from a woman younger than 45 in good health and CMV-seronegative. The sequenced material came from PBMCs. Here the CDR3 reads CASSLAGVNQPQHF. The CDR3 region has the DNA TGCGCCAGCAGCTTGGCAGGGGTAAACCAGCCCCAGCATTTT.